This T cell receptor beta chain was identified in a study of blood T cell repertoires in COVID-19. Study-wide background: Acute-phase and convalescent COVID-19 samples originated in the United States, Italy and Spain. T cells, B-cell-depleted T cells, or PBMCs supplied cDNA or gDNA.

Generated by immunoSEQ multiplex PCR, the TCRdb table keeps only in-frame clones and is missing some. Of around 320,000 clones listed, approximately 90% were seen once; the top ten hold around 3.9%. Germline lookup yields CDR1 SGHRS and CDR2 YFSETQ. This CDR3 contains 13 residues. The ends lost 4 bases at V and 8 bases at J; junction bases unmatched: 8. This clone was found once. The age range of participants was about 18 to 89 years, with residence in some 25 US areas. Sequenced: PBMCs or T cells enriched from blood (not recorded which). The receptor was isolated from a woman aged 30 to 39 who had been exposed to COVID-19. This chain uses TRBV5-1 with TRBJ1-2, with 7 positions matching TRBD1. As DNA, the CDR3 is TGCGCCAGCAGCCTCGACAGGGCGGACGGCTACACCTTC. Its translation is CASSLDRADGYTF. The variable domain in full, with the rest retrieved from reference TRBV5-1 and TRBJ1-2, is KAGVTQTPRYLIKTRGQQVTLSCSPISGHRSVSWYQQTPGQGLQFLFEYFSETQRNKGNFPGRFSGRQFSNSRSEMNVSTLELGDSALYLCASSLDRADGYTFGSGTRLTVV.